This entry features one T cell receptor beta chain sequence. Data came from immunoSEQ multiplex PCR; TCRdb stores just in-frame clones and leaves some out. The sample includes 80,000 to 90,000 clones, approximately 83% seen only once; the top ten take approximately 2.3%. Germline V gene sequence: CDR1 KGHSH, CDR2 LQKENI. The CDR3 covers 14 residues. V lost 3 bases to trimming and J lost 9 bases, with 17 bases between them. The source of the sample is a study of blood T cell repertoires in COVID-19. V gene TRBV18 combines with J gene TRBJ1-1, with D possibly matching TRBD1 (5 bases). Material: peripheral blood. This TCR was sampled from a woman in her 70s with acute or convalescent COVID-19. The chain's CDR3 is CASSPVGLRRQAFF. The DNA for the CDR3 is TGTGCCAGCTCACCCGTGGGGCTGCGCCGCCAAGCTTTCTTT.